This TCR beta chain came from a study of beta chain features in type 1 diabetes. Study-wide results and caveats: Shortening of TCRB CDR3s, moderate but significant, appeared in all four CD4+ subsets of Type 1 diabetes patients. Resolution of whether HLA type affects TCRB rearrangement was not achieved here.

A word on this clone: The antigen remains undetermined.

This CDR3 contains 12 residues. The germline gives CDR1 SQVTM, CDR2 ANQGSEA. Trimming removed 5 bases from V and 3 bases from J, with 10 bases in between. The isolated RNA, all of it, was reverse transcribed, so expressed TCRB transcripts were what got sequenced. Some clones are missing from TCRdb's copy, which holds only in-frame ones; the method was immunoSEQ multiplex PCR. The table lists a few hundred thousand clones, around 24% of them singletons. Each sorted population was over 95% pure. Sequenced sample: naive CD4+ T cells from blood. The chain has TRBV29-1 and TRBJ1-1; the D gene is possibly TRBD1 (6 bases). The TCR originated in a woman aged 30 to 39 with type 1 diabetes. This CDR3 is CSVRDTHTEAFF. CDR3 coding DNA: TGCAGCGTTAGGGACACTCACACTGAAGCTTTCTTT.